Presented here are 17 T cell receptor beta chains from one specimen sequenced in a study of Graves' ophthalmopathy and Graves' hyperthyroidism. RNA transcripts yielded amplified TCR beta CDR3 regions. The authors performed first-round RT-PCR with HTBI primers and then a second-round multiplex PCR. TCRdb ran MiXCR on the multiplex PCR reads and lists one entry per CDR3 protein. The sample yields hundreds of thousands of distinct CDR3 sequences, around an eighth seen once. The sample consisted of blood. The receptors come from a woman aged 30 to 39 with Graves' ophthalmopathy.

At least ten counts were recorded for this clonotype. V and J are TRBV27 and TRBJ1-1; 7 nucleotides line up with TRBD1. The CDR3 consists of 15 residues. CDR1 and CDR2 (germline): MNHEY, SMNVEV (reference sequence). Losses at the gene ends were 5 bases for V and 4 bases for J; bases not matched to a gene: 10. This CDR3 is CASSRRGGTGTEAFF. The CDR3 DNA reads TGTGCCAGCAGTCGCAGAGGGGGCACGGGCACTGAAGCTTTCTTT.

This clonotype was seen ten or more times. The CDR3 sequence is CASSWDRGGHGQHF. The CDR3 region has the DNA TGTGCCAGCTCATGGGACAGGGGCGGACATGGCCAGCATTTT. The V and J genes are TRBV18 and TRBJ1-5; TRBD1 agrees at 10 bases. Germline loops: CDR1 KGHSH, CDR2 LQKENI. The CDR3 length is 14 residues. V was clipped by 5 bases and J by 12 bases; unmatched bases: 10.

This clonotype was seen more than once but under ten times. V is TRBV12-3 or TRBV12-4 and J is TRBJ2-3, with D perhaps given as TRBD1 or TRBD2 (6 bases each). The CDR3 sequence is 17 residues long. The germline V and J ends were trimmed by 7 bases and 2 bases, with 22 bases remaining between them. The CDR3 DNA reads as TGTGCCAGCACTCCAGGGGAATGGAGGGAGTCCACAGATACGCAGTATTTT. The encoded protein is CASTPGEWRESTDTQYF.

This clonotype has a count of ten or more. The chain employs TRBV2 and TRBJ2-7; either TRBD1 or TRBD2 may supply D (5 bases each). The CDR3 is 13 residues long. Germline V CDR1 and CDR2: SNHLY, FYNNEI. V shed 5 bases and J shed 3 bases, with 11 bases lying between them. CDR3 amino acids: CASSRGGFYEQYF. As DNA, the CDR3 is TGTGCCAGCAGTAGGGGCGGGTTCTACGAGCAGTACTTC.

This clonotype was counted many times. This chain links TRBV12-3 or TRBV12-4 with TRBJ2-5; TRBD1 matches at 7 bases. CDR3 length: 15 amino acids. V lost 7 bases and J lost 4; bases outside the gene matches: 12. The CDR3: CASIPGQIASETQYF. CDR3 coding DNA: TGTGCCAGCATCCCGGGACAGATAGCTTCAGAGACCCAGTACTTC.

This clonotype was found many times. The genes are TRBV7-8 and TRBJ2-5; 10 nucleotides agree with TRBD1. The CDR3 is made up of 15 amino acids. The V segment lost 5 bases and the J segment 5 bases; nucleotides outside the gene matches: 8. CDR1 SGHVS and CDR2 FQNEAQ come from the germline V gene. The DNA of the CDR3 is TGTGCCAGCAGCCTTACCGGGACAGGGGTTGAGACCCAGTACTTC. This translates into CASSLTGTGVETQYF.

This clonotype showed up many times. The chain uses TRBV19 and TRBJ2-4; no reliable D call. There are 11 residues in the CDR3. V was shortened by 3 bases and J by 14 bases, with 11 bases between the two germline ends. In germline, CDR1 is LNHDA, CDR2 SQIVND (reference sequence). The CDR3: CASSIDKIKYF. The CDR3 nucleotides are TGTGCCAGTAGTATCGACAAAATTAAGTACTTC. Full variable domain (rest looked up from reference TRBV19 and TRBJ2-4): DGGITQSPKYLFRKEGQNVTLSCEQNLNHDAMYWYRQDPGQGLRLIYYSQIVNDFQKGDIAEGYSVSREKKESFPLTVTSAQKNPTAFYLCASSIDKIKYFGAGTRLSVL.

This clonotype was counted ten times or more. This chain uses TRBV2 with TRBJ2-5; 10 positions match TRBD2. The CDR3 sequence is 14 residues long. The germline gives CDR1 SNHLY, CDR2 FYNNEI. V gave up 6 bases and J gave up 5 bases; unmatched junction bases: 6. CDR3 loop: CASRTAGGWETQYF. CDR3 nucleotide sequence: TGTGCCAGCAGAACAGCGGGAGGGTGGGAGACCCAGTACTTC.

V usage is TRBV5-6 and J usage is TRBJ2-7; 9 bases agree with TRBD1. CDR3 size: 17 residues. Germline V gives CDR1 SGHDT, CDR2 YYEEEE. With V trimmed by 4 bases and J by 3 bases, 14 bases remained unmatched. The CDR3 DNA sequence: TGTGCCAGCAGCGAACTTGCCGGGACAGGGCGTCGCTACGAGCAGTACTTC. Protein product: CASSELAGTGRRYEQYF.

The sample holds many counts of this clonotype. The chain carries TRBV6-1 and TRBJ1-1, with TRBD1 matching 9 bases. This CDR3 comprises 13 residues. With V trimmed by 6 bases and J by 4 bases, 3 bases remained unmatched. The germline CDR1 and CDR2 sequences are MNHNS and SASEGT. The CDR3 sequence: CASRGQGITEAFF. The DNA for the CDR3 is TGTGCCAGCAGAGGACAGGGGATCACTGAAGCTTTCTTT.

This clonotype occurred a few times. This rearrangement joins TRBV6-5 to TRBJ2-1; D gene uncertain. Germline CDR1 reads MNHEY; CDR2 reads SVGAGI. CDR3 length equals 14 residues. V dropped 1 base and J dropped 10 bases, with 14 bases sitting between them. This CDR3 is CASSYYPVGWEQFF. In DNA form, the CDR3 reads TGTGCCAGCAGTTACTACCCCGTAGGGTGGGAGCAGTTCTTC.

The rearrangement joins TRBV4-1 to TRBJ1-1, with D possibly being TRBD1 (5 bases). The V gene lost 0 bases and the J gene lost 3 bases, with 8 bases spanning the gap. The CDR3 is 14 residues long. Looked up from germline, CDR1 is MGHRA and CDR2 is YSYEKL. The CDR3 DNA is TGCGCCAGCAGCCAAGATCAAGGGGACACTGAAGCTTTCTTT. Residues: CASSQDQGDTEAFF.

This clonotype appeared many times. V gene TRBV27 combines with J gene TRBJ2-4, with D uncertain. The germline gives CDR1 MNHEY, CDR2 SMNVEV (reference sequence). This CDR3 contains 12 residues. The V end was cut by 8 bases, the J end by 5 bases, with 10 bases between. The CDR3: CASVTVENIQYF. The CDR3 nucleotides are TGTGCCAGCGTTACGGTAGAAAACATTCAGTACTTC.

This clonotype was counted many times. The CDR3 coding sequence is TGTGCCACCAGCAGAGGACAGGGGGGTTATTCACCCCTCCACTTT. Protein: CATSRGQGGYSPLHF. The rearrangement links TRBV15 to TRBJ1-6, with 9 bases matching TRBD1. The CDR3 is 15 amino acids. V lost 1 base, J lost 8 bases, and 3 bases stayed unmatched. Per germline, CDR1 LNHNV and CDR2 YYDKDF (reference sequence).

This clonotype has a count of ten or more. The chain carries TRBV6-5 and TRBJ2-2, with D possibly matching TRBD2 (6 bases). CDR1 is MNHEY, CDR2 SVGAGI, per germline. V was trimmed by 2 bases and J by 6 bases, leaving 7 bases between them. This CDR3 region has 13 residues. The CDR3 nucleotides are TGTGCCAGCAGTTACGGGGACTCCGGGGAGCTGTTTTTT. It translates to CASSYGDSGELFF.

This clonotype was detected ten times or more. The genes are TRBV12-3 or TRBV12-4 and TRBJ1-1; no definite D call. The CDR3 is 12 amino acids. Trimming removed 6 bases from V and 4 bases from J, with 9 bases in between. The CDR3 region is CASRPQGTEAFF. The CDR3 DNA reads TGTGCCAGCAGGCCCCAAGGCACTGAAGCTTTCTTT.

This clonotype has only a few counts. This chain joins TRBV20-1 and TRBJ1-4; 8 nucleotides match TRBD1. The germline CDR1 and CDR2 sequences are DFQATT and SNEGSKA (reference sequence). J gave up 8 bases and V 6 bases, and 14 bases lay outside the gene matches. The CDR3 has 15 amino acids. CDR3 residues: CSATRDRRTGEKLFF. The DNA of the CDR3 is TGCAGTGCCACCCGGGACAGGCGGACGGGGGAAAAACTGTTTTTT.